Below, 16 T cell receptor beta chains from the same sample are listed, as sequenced in a study of T cell changes during pregnancy in multiple sclerosis. Here immunoSEQ multiplex PCR was the method, and the copy in TCRdb shows in-frame clones only, minus some. The sample includes tens of thousands of clones, about 88% seen only once; the top ten take approximately 3.3%. The specimen was peripheral blood, collected before pregnancy. The receptors were gathered from a female donor with multiple sclerosis, enrolled in a pregnancy study.

This chain joins TRBV7-6 and TRBJ2-3; tentatively, D is TRBD1 (5 bases). Between the trimmed V and J ends, which lost 3 bases and 3 bases, there was a span of 16 bases. CDR1 and CDR2 (germline): SGHVS, FNYEAQ. The CDR3 totals 16 residues. The CDR3 reads CASSFTGSRSTDTQYF. The CDR3 nucleotides are TGTGCCAGCAGCTTCACAGGCTCACGCAGTACAGATACGCAGTATTTT.

This clone has only one observation. This chain joins TRBV11-1 and TRBJ2-3; 9 positions match TRBD2. The germline gives CDR1 SGHAT, CDR2 FQDESV (reference sequence). The J segment lost 5 bases and the V segment lost 1 base, leaving 4 bases of the junction unmatched. This CDR3 comprises 15 residues. The CDR3 region is CASSLGGRAGDTQYF. The CDR3 bases are TGTGCCAGCAGCTTAGGCGGGAGGGCCGGAGATACGCAGTATTTT. Together with reference TRBV11-1 and TRBJ2-3, the CDR3 gives the full variable domain: EAEVAQSPRYKITEKSQAVAFWCDPISGHATLYWYRQILGQGPELLVQFQDESVVDDSQLPKDRFSAERLKGVDSTLKIQPAELGDSAMYLCASSLGGRAGDTQYFGPGTRLTVL.

The J gene is TRBJ2-5, the V gene TRBV4-1; TRBD1 agrees at 9 bases. With V trimmed by 2 bases and J by 3 bases, 16 bases remained unmatched. Germline V gene lookup returns CDR1 MGHRA and CDR2 YSYEKL. This CDR3 comprises 19 residues. CDR3 DNA sequence: TGCGCCAGCAGCCAATTTTCCGGGACAGGGTGGTTAGGAGAAGAGACCCAGTACTTC. As protein: CASSQFSGTGWLGEETQYF.

This chain connects TRBV19 to TRBJ2-6; a possible D gene is TRBD2 (5 bases). V was shortened by 5 bases and J by 1 base, with 15 bases between the two germline ends. The CDR3 extends over 17 amino acids. Looked up from germline, CDR1 is LNHDA and CDR2 is SQIVND (reference sequence). CDR3 sequence: CASSSQTGLSGANVLTF. The DNA for the CDR3 is TGTGCCAGTAGTTCGCAGACCGGACTGTCTGGGGCCAACGTCCTGACTTTC.

The V gene is TRBV18, the J gene TRBJ2-7, with D tentatively TRBD2 (5 bases). Germline V gives CDR1 KGHSH, CDR2 LQKENI. Deletions cut 3 bases from V and 7 bases from J, with 7 bases between. The CDR3 contains 11 residues. The CDR3 spells CASSPGEEQYF. DNA for the CDR3: TGTGCCAGCTCACCCGGGGAGGAGCAGTACTTC.

V is TRBV30 and J is TRBJ1-2, with D possibly TRBD1 on 6 matching bases. Trimming left V 6 bases short and J 3 bases short, with 20 bases between. This CDR3 comprises 15 residues. CDR1 and CDR2 (germline): GTSNPN, SVGIG (reference sequence). This chain's CDR3 is CACWGPSLEDYGYTF. The CDR3 bases are TGTGCCTGCTGGGGGCCCAGCTTGGAGGACTATGGCTACACCTTC.

This clone occurred a few times. The chain has TRBV6-1 and TRBJ2-1; 11 nucleotides match TRBD2. V lost 2 bases to trimming and J lost 6 bases; unmatched junction nucleotides: 6. This CDR3 spans 16 amino acids. Per germline, CDR1 MNHNS and CDR2 SASEGT. The CDR3 reads CASSEWGLAATNEQFF. The CDR3 DNA sequence: TGTGCCAGCAGTGAATGGGGACTAGCGGCTACCAATGAGCAGTTCTTC.

The rearrangement links TRBV5-6 to TRBJ1-6; 9 bases align to TRBD1. The germline V gene has CDR1 SGHDT and CDR2 YYEEEE. The CDR3 is 15 residues long. Trimming at V came to 4 bases and at J to 9 bases, leaving 8 bases not matched to a gene. In nucleotides, the CDR3 is TGTGCCAGCAGCAGTCGGGACAGGGTGGTTTCACCCCTCCACTTT. It is translated as CASSSRDRVVSPLHF.

This rearrangement joins TRBV19 to TRBJ2-3, with TRBD2 as a possible D gene (6 bases). The V gene's germline CDR1 is LNHDA and CDR2 SQIVND (reference sequence). The CDR3 extends over 14 amino acids. The ends were cut back, 4 bases at V and 0 bases at J, with 8 bases in the middle. CDR3: CASSRGVSTDTQYF. DNA of the CDR3: TGTGCCAGTAGTAGGGGGGTTAGCACAGATACGCAGTATTTT.

The rearrangement links TRBV14 to TRBJ2-1, with 10 bases lining up with TRBD2. There are 18 residues in the CDR3. The ends lost 3 bases at V and 10 bases at J; junction bases unmatched: 18. CDR1 and CDR2 from the germline V gene are SGHDN and FVKESK. In DNA, the CDR3 is TGTGCCAGCAGCCACGACAGGGTGTGGCTAGCGGGAGCCTACGAGCAGTTCTTC. Amino acid sequence: CASSHDRVWLAGAYEQFF.

The chain has TRBV5-3 and TRBJ1-3; D is uncertain. TRBV5-3 is assigned to the ORF class and has an uncertain function. The CDR3 totals 16 residues. With 1 base removed from V and 1 base from J, the gap between germline ends came to 12 bases. CDR3 sequence reads: CARSLSGRLSGNTIYF. Here the CDR3 DNA reads TGTGCCAGAAGCTTGAGCGGCCGCCTGTCTGGAAACACCATATATTTT.

This clone was detected once. The chain is built from TRBV5-1 and TRBJ2-7; possibly TRBD2 for D (6 bases). The germline gives CDR1 SGHRS, CDR2 YFSETQ. V dropped 0 bases and J dropped 7 bases, with 11 bases sitting between them. This CDR3 contains 13 residues. CDR3 DNA: TGCGCCAGCAGCTTGGGCGGGAAGGAAGAGCAGTACTTC. Translated, it gives CASSLGGKEEQYF.

The chain joins TRBV7-9 to TRBJ2-1, with TRBD1 as a possible D gene (5 bases). This CDR3 contains 14 residues. Trimming removed 5 bases at V and 9 bases at J, with 17 bases between. Germline V lookup: CDR1 SEHNR, CDR2 FQNEAQ (reference sequence). The CDR3 loop reads CASSPLSGNGEQFF. CDR3 coding DNA: TGTGCCAGCAGCCCGTTATCAGGGAATGGTGAGCAGTTCTTC.

This chain links TRBV5-1 with TRBJ1-2; D gene uncertain. V was pared by 0 bases and J by 4 bases, with 13 bases between. Germline values: CDR1 SGHRS, CDR2 YFSETQ. This CDR3 comprises 15 residues. The CDR3 bases are TGCGCCAGCAGCTTGGCCGGAGGTATCGGCTATGGCTACACCTTC. Encoded protein: CASSLAGGIGYGYTF. The full variable domain, completed using reference TRBV5-1 and TRBJ1-2, is KAGVTQTPRYLIKTRGQQVTLSCSPISGHRSVSWYQQTPGQGLQFLFEYFSETQRNKGNFPGRFSGRQFSNSRSEMNVSTLELGDSALYLCASSLAGGIGYGYTFGSGTRLTVV.

The rearrangement links TRBV20-1 to TRBJ1-1; D gene uncertain. Germline lookup yields CDR1 DFQATT and CDR2 SNEGSKA (reference sequence). This CDR3 is built from 8 residues. CDR3 sequence: CRPDEAFF. CDR3 coding DNA: TGCAGACCAGATGAAGCTTTCTTT.

There are a few counts of this clone. This sequence joins TRBV6-6 and TRBJ1-4, with 10 bases fitting TRBD1. Germline loops: CDR1 MNHNY, CDR2 SVGAGI (reference sequence). This CDR3 has 16 residues. V shed 1 base and J 7 bases; nucleotides not matched to a gene: 6. Here the CDR3 DNA reads TGTGCCAGCAGTTACTTCTCCGGGACAGGGGTTGAAAAACTGTTTTTT. Encoded protein: CASSYFSGTGVEKLFF.